What follows describes a single TCR beta chain. Its antigen is as yet unknown. The CDR3 contains 14 residues. The J segment lost 7 bases and the V segment lost 4 bases, leaving 8 bases of the junction unmatched. Germline loops: CDR1 SGHRS, CDR2 YFSETQ. The protocol was immunoSEQ multiplex PCR, while the TCRdb copy is restricted to in-frame clones and leaves out a portion. The data contain approximately 220,000 clones, approximately 94% of them singletons. The data stem from a study of T cell responses to AZD1222 COVID-19 vaccine. Points from the study as a whole: Baseline seropositivity characterized only a handful of AZD1222 recipients.

This TCR derives from an adult in good health. The input for sequencing was peripheral blood, taken on day 0 of MenACWY control vaccination. This chain uses TRBV5-1 with TRBJ2-7; 10 bases are a match to TRBD1. The CDR3 DNA reads TGCGCCAGCAGCCAGGACAGGGGGGTAGAAGAGCAGTACTTC. Protein product: CASSQDRGVEEQYF.